A selection of T cell receptor beta chains follows, all from one sample in a study of response to subunit inactivated influenza vaccine. Each CDR3 protein is one row after TCRdb ran MiXCR on the RT-PCR reads. The repertoire holds approximately 490,000 distinct CDR3 sequences, with roughly 7.6% as singletons. The source material was PBMCs from blood, sampled less than 30 months after vaccination. The receptors shown here come from a man aged 50-75 years who received an inactivated influenza vaccine. The CDR3 runs from the conserved cysteine through the conserved F or W. Each record gives: V gene, D gene, J gene, clone size, CDR3 DNA, CDR3 protein. A D gene is named only where the DNA matches it firmly. Clone size is stated in some rows and not others, as once, few, many or a class when expanded.

v_gene: TRBV27; d_gene: .; j_gene: TRBJ2-1; abundance: once; CDR3nt: TGTGCCAGCAGTTTCCCCAGCGACGGCACCAATGAGCAGTTCTTC; CDR3aa: CASSFPSDGTNEQFF
v_gene: TRBV10-1; d_gene: .; j_gene: TRBJ1-1; abundance: .; CDR3nt: TGCGCCAGCAGAGCAGGGATGGACACTGAAGCTTTCTTT; CDR3aa: CASRAGMDTEAFF
v_gene: TRBV27; d_gene: .; j_gene: TRBJ2-7; abundance: many; CDR3nt: TGTGCCAGCAGTTTATTGGGCCAGGCCCTCGAGCAGTACTTC; CDR3aa: CASSLLGQALEQYF
v_gene: TRBV20-1; d_gene: TRBD2; j_gene: TRBJ2-5; abundance: few; CDR3nt: TGCAGTGCTAGCGCCCTAGCGGGAAAAACACAAGAGACCCAGTACTTC; CDR3aa: CSASALAGKTQETQYF
v_gene: TRBV5-1; d_gene: TRBD1; j_gene: TRBJ1-2; abundance: many; CDR3nt: TGCGCCAGCAGCGGAGGACAGGGAAACTATGGCTACACCTTC; CDR3aa: CASSGGQGNYGYTF
v_gene: TRBV12-3/TRBV12-4; d_gene: TRBD1; j_gene: TRBJ1-5; abundance: few; CDR3nt: TGTGCCAGCAGTTTGGACAGGGTTGATCAGCCCCAGCATTTT; CDR3aa: CASSLDRVDQPQHF
v_gene: TRBV28; d_gene: .; j_gene: TRBJ2-7; abundance: many; CDR3nt: TGTGCCAGCATTCAGGACTTTGGATCCGGCTACGAGCAGTACTTC; CDR3aa: CASIQDFGSGYEQYF
v_gene: TRBV9; d_gene: .; j_gene: TRBJ1-2; abundance: .; CDR3nt: TGTGCCAGCAGCGCTCAGCAGGGAACCTTTTCTAACTATGGCTACACCTTC; CDR3aa: CASSAQQGTFSNYGYTF
v_gene: TRBV7-9; d_gene: .; j_gene: TRBJ1-5; abundance: few; CDR3nt: TGTGCCAGCAGCTTAGCAGGGACCGGTCAGCCCCAGCATTTT; CDR3aa: CASSLAGTGQPQHF
v_gene: TRBV4-1; d_gene: .; j_gene: TRBJ2-7; abundance: few; CDR3nt: TGCGCCAGCAGATGGGGAGTACAGGAATCCTACGAGCAGTACTTC; CDR3aa: CASRWGVQESYEQYF
v_gene: TRBV5-1; d_gene: .; j_gene: TRBJ1-6; abundance: many; CDR3nt: TGCGCCAGCAGCTTGGCCGAAGATTCACCCCTCCACTTT; CDR3aa: CASSLAEDSPLHF
v_gene: TRBV11-2; d_gene: TRBD2; j_gene: TRBJ2-7; abundance: many; CDR3nt: TGCGCCAGCAGCTTGGTGCGCGGGAGCTCCTACGAGCAGTACTTC; CDR3aa: CASSLVRGSSYEQYF
v_gene: TRBV29-1; d_gene: TRBD2; j_gene: TRBJ2-7; abundance: few; CDR3nt: TGCAGCGTTGAGAAGCGGGGCCCCTACGAGCAGTACTTC; CDR3aa: CSVEKRGPYEQYF
v_gene: TRBV27; d_gene: .; j_gene: TRBJ2-1; abundance: few; CDR3nt: TGTGCCAGCAGTTTAGACAACAGGTCCGAGCAGTTCTTC; CDR3aa: CASSLDNRSEQFF
v_gene: TRBV4-1; d_gene: .; j_gene: TRBJ2-5; abundance: few; CDR3nt: TGCGCCAGCAGCCAATTCTACGCCGAGGAAGTGACCCAGTACTTC; CDR3aa: CASSQFYAEEVTQYF
v_gene: TRBV6-2/TRBV6-3; d_gene: .; j_gene: TRBJ2-1; abundance: few; CDR3nt: TGTGCCAGCATCCAGGGTCGAGGGGGCAATGAGCAGTTCTTC; CDR3aa: CASIQGRGGNEQFF
v_gene: TRBV27; d_gene: TRBD2; j_gene: TRBJ2-3; abundance: few; CDR3nt: TGTGCCAGCAGTTTCGCGGGACTAGCGAGAGATACGCAGTATTTT; CDR3aa: CASSFAGLARDTQYF
v_gene: TRBV5-1; d_gene: .; j_gene: TRBJ1-2; abundance: many; CDR3nt: TGCGCCAGCAGCTTGGACAGGGCGAGTGGCTACACCTTC; CDR3aa: CASSLDRASGYTF